This is a list of T cell receptor beta chains from one sample in a study of T cell changes during pregnancy in multiple sclerosis. TCRdb's copy holds only in-frame clones and misses some; the assay was immunoSEQ multiplex PCR. Of over 55,000 clones detected, 85% to 95% appear once; the ten largest clones hold just over 3%. Sequenced here: CD8+ T cells from peripheral blood mononuclear cells, sampled in the third trimester of pregnancy. Receptors originate from a female donor in good health, enrolled as a control in a pregnancy study. Each CDR3 is given with its conserved first and last residue. The order of the fields is J gene, D gene, clone size, V gene, CDR3 protein, CDR3 DNA. A D gene is named only where the DNA matches it firmly. The listing skips clone size in some rows; elsewhere it reads once, few, many or a size class.

TRBJ2-6	TRBD2	NA	TRBV29-1	CSVEVGGGAGANVLTF	TGCAGCGTTGAGGTCGGCGGGGGGGCTGGGGCCAACGTCCTGACTTTC
TRBJ2-2	NA	NA	TRBV30	CAWSVNHRENTGELFF	TGTGCCTGGAGTGTAAATCACAGGGAGAACACCGGGGAGCTGTTTTTT
TRBJ2-1	NA	NA	TRBV7-9	CASSLDGEQEQFF	TGTGCCAGCAGCTTAGACGGGGAGCAGGAGCAGTTCTTC
TRBJ2-3	NA	once	TRBV7-2	CASSFPQVFPDTQYF	TGTGCCAGCAGCTTCCCGCAGGTATTTCCAGATACGCAGTATTTT
TRBJ1-1	NA	NA	TRBV29-1	CSVEDRSGAFF	TGCAGCGTTGAAGATCGATCCGGGGCTTTCTTT
TRBJ2-7	TRBD2	NA	TRBV9	CASSYLAGGLSEQYF	TGTGCCAGCAGTTACCTAGCGGGGGGGCTCTCCGAGCAGTACTTC
TRBJ2-7	TRBD1	NA	TRBV27	CASRQGALNEQYF	TGTGCCAGCAGACAGGGGGCGCTCAACGAGCAGTACTTC
TRBJ2-2	NA	NA	TRBV7-2	CASSSSFYGAGELFF	TGTGCCAGCAGCTCATCGTTCTACGGTGCCGGGGAGCTGTTTTTT
TRBJ2-1	TRBD2	NA	TRBV30	CAWGHGGGDEQFF	TGTGCCTGGGGCCATGGCGGGGGGGATGAGCAGTTCTTC
TRBJ1-6	TRBD1	NA	TRBV27	CASSSPGQGNSPLHF	TGTGCCAGCAGTTCCCCGGGACAGGGTAATTCACCCCTCCACTTT
TRBJ2-7	TRBD1	NA	TRBV5-6	CASSSPGQTYEQYF	TGTGCCAGCAGCTCGCCGGGACAGACCTACGAGCAGTACTTC
TRBJ1-4	NA	NA	TRBV6-5	CASSFRVGELFF	TGTGCCAGCAGTTTTAGGGTCGGGGAACTGTTTTTT
TRBJ2-1	TRBD2	NA	TRBV30	CAWRAGGNDNEQFF	TGTGCCTGGAGAGCGGGGGGGAACGACAATGAGCAGTTCTTC
TRBJ2-7	NA	NA	TRBV7-2	CASHAPDIGYEQYF	TGTGCCAGCCACGCCCCGGACATTGGCTACGAGCAGTACTTC
TRBJ2-1	TRBD2	NA	TRBV4-3	CASSQDGGLAGEEEQFF	TGCGCCAGCAGCCAAGATGGGGGACTAGCGGGGGAGGAAGAGCAGTTCTTC
TRBJ2-7	TRBD2	NA	TRBV7-8	CASSLEGLPYEQYF	TGTGCCAGCAGCTTAGAGGGACTACCGTACGAGCAGTACTTC
TRBJ1-1	NA	NA	TRBV7-2	CASTYDPGTEAFF	TGTGCCAGCACCTACGACCCGGGCACTGAAGCTTTCTTT
TRBJ1-1	NA	NA	TRBV7-9	CASILPPSGDTEAFF	TGTGCCAGCATCCTCCCCCCCTCGGGTGACACTGAAGCTTTCTTT
TRBJ2-5	NA	NA	TRBV5-6	CASSTTTRFATQYF	TGTGCCAGCAGCACAACCACTAGATTCGCGACCCAGTACTTC
TRBJ2-7	TRBD1	NA	TRBV9	CASSVGTGGNYEQYF	TGTGCCAGCAGCGTAGGAACAGGGGGGAACTACGAGCAGTACTTC
TRBJ2-7	NA	NA	TRBV7-9	CASSLEGHLSSYEQYF	TGTGCCAGCAGCTTAGAGGGACATCTGAGCTCCTACGAGCAGTACTTC
TRBJ1-2	TRBD1	NA	TRBV9	CASSANRGTNYGYTF	TGTGCCAGCAGCGCTAACAGGGGGACTAACTATGGCTACACCTTC
TRBJ1-1	NA	NA	TRBV30	CAWSGQTLEAFF	TGTGCCTGGAGTGGACAGACACTTGAAGCTTTCTTT
TRBJ1-1	TRBD1	NA	TRBV4-3	CASSQAFGQGRTEAFF	TGCGCCAGCAGCCAGGCGTTTGGACAGGGCCGGACTGAAGCTTTCTTT
TRBJ1-2	NA	NA	TRBV27	CASSLGQGNGYTF	TGTGCCAGCAGTTTAGGCCAGGGGAATGGCTACACCTTC
TRBJ1-6	TRBD1	NA	TRBV7-3	CASSATGGFNSPLHF	TGTGCCAGCAGCGCTACAGGGGGCTTTAATTCACCCCTCCACTTT
TRBJ2-7	NA	NA	TRBV5-5	CASSLDRSHEQYF	TGTGCCAGCAGCTTGGACAGGAGTCACGAGCAGTACTTC
TRBJ1-4	TRBD1	NA	TRBV7-9	CASNDGQGDEKLFF	TGTGCCAGCAACGATGGACAGGGGGATGAAAAACTGTTTTTT
TRBJ2-1	TRBD1	once	TRBV30	CAWSEGQGANEQFF	TGTGCCTGGAGTGAGGGACAGGGAGCCAATGAGCAGTTCTTC
TRBJ2-5	NA	NA	TRBV30	CAWSWGDQNQQETQYF	TGTGCCTGGAGTTGGGGGGACCAAAATCAACAAGAGACCCAGTACTTC
TRBJ2-1	NA	once	TRBV7-9	CASSLGGSYNEQFF	TGTGCCAGCAGCTTGGGAGGCTCCTACAATGAGCAGTTCTTC
TRBJ2-3	NA	NA	TRBV7-9	CASSLVGTDTQYF	TGTGCCAGCAGCCTCGTCGGGACAGATACGCAGTATTTT
TRBJ2-7	TRBD1	NA	TRBV5-8	CASSGDRAPLEQYF	TGTGCCAGCAGCGGGGACAGGGCCCCCCTCGAGCAGTACTTC
TRBJ1-3	NA	NA	TRBV13	CASSLGGAGNTIYF	TGTGCCAGCAGCTTAGGCGGGGCTGGAAACACCATATATTTT
TRBJ1-2	TRBD1	NA	TRBV13	CASSLEGQGRVYGYTF	TGTGCCAGCAGCTTAGAGGGACAGGGGAGGGTGTATGGCTACACCTTC
TRBJ1-1	TRBD1	NA	TRBV7-9	CASSTGRTGRTEAFF	TGTGCCAGCAGCACGGGGAGGACAGGGAGGACTGAAGCTTTCTTT
TRBJ2-1	TRBD2	NA	TRBV4-3	CASSPRTGGLMDNEQFF	TGCGCCAGCAGCCCCAGGACGGGGGGGTTGATGGACAATGAGCAGTTCTTC
TRBJ2-2	TRBD1	once	TRBV4-3	CASSQAPRGLSNTGELFF	TGCGCCAGCAGCCAAGCCCCCAGGGGGTTATCGAACACCGGGGAGCTGTTTTTT
TRBJ1-3	NA	NA	TRBV9	CASSVDLPGITLSGNTIYF	TGTGCCAGCAGCGTAGACCTACCGGGGATCACACTCTCTGGAAACACCATATATTTT
TRBJ2-1	NA	NA	TRBV6-5	CASSYGQPNEQFF	TGTGCCAGCAGTTATGGACAGCCCAATGAGCAGTTCTTC
TRBJ2-7	NA	once	TRBV11-3	CASSFSTGLSYEQYF	TGTGCCAGCAGCTTCTCGACAGGTTTGTCCTACGAGCAGTACTTC
TRBJ1-6	NA	NA	TRBV5-6	CASSLGAQGNSPLHF	TGTGCCAGCAGCTTGGGGGCCCAGGGTAATTCACCCCTCCACTTT
TRBJ2-7	TRBD1	NA	TRBV19	CASSKTGGGYEQYF	TGTGCCAGTAGTAAAACAGGGGGAGGATACGAGCAGTACTTC
TRBJ2-1	NA	NA	TRBV27	CASSARGSYNEQFF	TGTGCCAGCAGTGCTAGGGGGAGCTACAATGAGCAGTTCTTC
TRBJ1-6	TRBD1	NA	TRBV30	CAWSGDRGLYNSPLHF	TGTGCCTGGAGTGGAGACAGGGGGTTATATAATTCACCCCTCCACTTT
TRBJ2-6	NA	NA	TRBV7-2	CASSLALTSSSGANVLTF	TGTGCCAGCAGCTTAGCTCTGACTTCCTCGTCTGGGGCCAACGTCCTGACTTTC
TRBJ1-3	NA	NA	TRBV7-9	CASSPTPGVNTIYF	TGTGCCAGCAGCCCTACCCCAGGGGTAAACACCATATATTTT
TRBJ1-5	TRBD1	NA	TRBV4-3	CASSPGTGEQPQHF	TGCGCCAGCAGCCCCGGGACAGGGGAACAGCCCCAGCATTTT